This T cell receptor beta chain is drawn from a study of T cells in Graves' hyperthyroidism and ophthalmopathy. TCR beta CDR3 regions were amplified from RNA transcripts. A first-round RT-PCR of the TCR CDR3 used the HTBI primer set. MiXCR, applied by TCRdb to the multiplex PCR reads, yields one record per CDR3 protein. The sample records some 360,000 distinct CDR3 sequences, 11% to 15% being singletons. The PBMCs studied were ones that came from roughly 9.1 ml fresh peripheral blood. CDR3 length: 18 amino acids. Unmatched junction bases numbered 9, after V lost 1 base and J lost 1 base. Germline CDR1 and CDR2: MDHEN and SYDVKM. This clonotype appeared many times.

The genes are TRBV28 and TRBJ2-3; 9 nucleotides align to TRBD2. The sequenced material came from blood. The clonotype was recovered from a woman in her sixties or seventies with Graves' hyperthyroidism. This CDR3 is CASSLSSGIISRTDTQYF. CDR3 DNA sequence: TGTGCCAGCAGTTTATCTAGCGGGATTATCTCGCGCACAGATACGCAGTATTTT.